This T cell receptor (beta chain) was documented in a study of blood T cells in healthy people across ages. The table lists this clonotype with a few counts. A J-beta primer mix and a sample-barcoded 5' primer were used in a second PCR of about 7 to 12 cycles. Each cDNA molecule carried a tag from a template-switch adaptor that contained 12 random nucleotides. TCRdb recomputed calls from the 5' RACE reads with MiXCR, one row per CDR3 protein. This table holds some 790,000 distinct CDR3 sequences, around 28% found once. V lost 6 bases to trimming and J lost 3 bases; unmatched junction nucleotides: 4. Germline CDR1 is SEHNR and CDR2 is FQNEAQ (reference sequence). This CDR3 region has 14 residues.

The rearrangement joins TRBV7-9 to TRBJ2-5; 10 bases fit TRBD1. The TCR was taken from a woman of 80 years or more in good health. Specimen: blood. The CDR3 DNA is TGTGCCAGCAGACACGGGACAGGGGAAGAGACCCAGTACTTC. This codes for CASRHGTGEETQYF. The full variable domain, its missing parts supplied by reference TRBV7-9 and TRBJ2-5, is DTGVSQNPRHKITKRGQNVTFRCDPISEHNRLYWYRQTLGQGPEFLTYFQNEAQLEKSRLLSDRFSAERPKGSFSTLEIQRTEQGDSAMYLCASRHGTGEETQYFGPGTRLLVL.